This record looks at one T cell receptor beta chain sequence and its context. Ten or more counts support this clonotype. Its antigen target is currently unknown. The sample holds no much larger clone one base away, and base qualities are not on file. The data were taken from a study of early T cells in non-severe SARS-CoV-2 infection (dated by TCRdb to the early 2020s). Background for the entire study: TCR sequencing used bulk RNA from unsorted whole blood, so alpha and beta chains could not be paired.

The study at large found these results: VDJdb matching was skewed toward anti-spike CD8 responses and likely underestimated virus-specific expansions, missing private and CD4 specificities.

The library was made by 5' RACE. Reads for this sample came from a NextSeq 500. To correct for sequencing error and PCR bias, the TCR library protocol tagged individual cDNA molecules with unique molecular identifiers. TCR alpha and beta chains were both sequenced, and the abundances of alpha and beta sequences in each sample were closely correlated with each other. From the authors' description of their analysis: Decombinator V4 was used to annotate TCR sequences for V gene, J gene and CDR3. Expanded TCRs were defined as changing significantly between any two time points under a Poisson model with p below 0.0001. TCR abundances were normalised to the total number of TCRs sequenced in each sample and reported as counts per million. A search of VDJdb, accessed on 1 November 2021, was run for TCRs annotated to CMV, EBV and SARS-CoV-2, with TCRs annotated for multiple antigens excluded. The public reads were reanalyzed by TCRdb: fastp trimming at Q25, MiXCR alignment, in-frame beta chains only. Identical CDR3 protein sequences are pooled into one entry, listed with their most common genes and DNA. For this entry, the V and J calls and clone size follow TCRdb and not the study's own pipeline. The sample table records 65,000 to 95,000 distinct CDR3 sequences; less than 5.5% of these occur just once. The biggest ten clones account for roughly 7.3% of the sample.

A case-control design nested within a healthcare worker cohort in London, UK, was used, with weekly nasopharyngeal swab PCR tests and blood sampling performed. Healthcare workers were recruited during the week of the UK lockdown, between 23 and 31 March 2020, and followed weekly for up to 16 weeks. The sequence was collected from an adult who was a healthcare worker with PCR-confirmed SARS-CoV-2 infection or an uninfected control (not recorded which). Here the sequenced sample was whole blood, taken at baseline.

In nucleotide form, the sequence is TGTGCCAGCAGAGGATGGGGTACAGGAAACACCATATATTTT. It specifies CASRGWGTGNTIYF. This sequence uses TRBV6-5 and TRBJ1-3; no D gene is confidently identified. V was cut back by 6 bases and J by 4 bases, leaving a gap of 13 bases between them. Including cysteine and phenylalanine, the CDR3 has 14 amino acids. This entry keeps only the CDR3 DNA: 42 bases, framed from base 1. Reading the germline V gene gives CDR1 MNHEY and CDR2 SVGAGI.